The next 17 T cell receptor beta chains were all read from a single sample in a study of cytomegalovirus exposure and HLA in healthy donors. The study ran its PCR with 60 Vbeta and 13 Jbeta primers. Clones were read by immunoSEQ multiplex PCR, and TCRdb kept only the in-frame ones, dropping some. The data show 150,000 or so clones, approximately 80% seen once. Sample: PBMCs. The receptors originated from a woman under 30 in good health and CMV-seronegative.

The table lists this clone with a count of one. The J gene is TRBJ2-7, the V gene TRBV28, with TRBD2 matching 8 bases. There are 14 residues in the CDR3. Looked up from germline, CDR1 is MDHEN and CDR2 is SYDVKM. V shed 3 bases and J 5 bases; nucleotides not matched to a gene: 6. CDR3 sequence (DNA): TGTGCCAGCAGTTTGTTGTTGACTAGCGACGAGCAGTACTTC. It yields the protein CASSLLLTSDEQYF.

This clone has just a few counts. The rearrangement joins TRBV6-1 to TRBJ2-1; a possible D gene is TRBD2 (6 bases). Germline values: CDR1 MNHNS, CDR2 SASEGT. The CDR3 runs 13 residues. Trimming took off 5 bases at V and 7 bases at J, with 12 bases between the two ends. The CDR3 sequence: CASSTGEVNEQFF. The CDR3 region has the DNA TGTGCCAGCAGTACGGGAGAAGTAAATGAGCAGTTCTTC.

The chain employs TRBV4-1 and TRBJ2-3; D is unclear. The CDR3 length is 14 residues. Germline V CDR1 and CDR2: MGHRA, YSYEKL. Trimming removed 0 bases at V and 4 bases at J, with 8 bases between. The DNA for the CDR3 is TGCGCCAGCAGCCAAGATATCGGGTCAGATACGCAGTATTTT. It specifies CASSQDIGSDTQYF.

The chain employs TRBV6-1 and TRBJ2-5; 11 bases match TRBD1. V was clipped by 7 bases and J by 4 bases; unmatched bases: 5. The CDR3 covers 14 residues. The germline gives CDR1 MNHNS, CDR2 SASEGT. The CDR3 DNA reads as TGTGCCAGCAAACAGGACAGGGGGCGAGAGACCCAGTACTTC. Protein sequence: CASKQDRGRETQYF.

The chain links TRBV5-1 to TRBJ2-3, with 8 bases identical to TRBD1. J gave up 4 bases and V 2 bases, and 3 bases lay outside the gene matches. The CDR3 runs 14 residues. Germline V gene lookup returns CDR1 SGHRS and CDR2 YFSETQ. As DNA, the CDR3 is TGCGCCAGCAGCTTCGACAGGGGAGCAGATACGCAGTATTTT. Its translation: CASSFDRGADTQYF.

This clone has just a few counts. The CDR3 sequence is CATTNRGRTYEQYF. In DNA form, the CDR3 reads TGTGCTACGACGAACAGGGGACGAACCTACGAGCAGTACTTC. The chain employs TRBV19 and TRBJ2-7, with 7 bases matching TRBD1. CDR3 size: 14 residues. The germline V gene encodes CDR1 LNHDA and CDR2 SQIVND (reference sequence).

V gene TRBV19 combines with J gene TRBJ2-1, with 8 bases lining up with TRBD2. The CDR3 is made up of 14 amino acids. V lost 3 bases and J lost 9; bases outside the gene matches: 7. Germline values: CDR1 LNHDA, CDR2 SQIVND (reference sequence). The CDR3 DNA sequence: TGTGCCAGTAGTATGGGGGAAGCGGGGGCTGAGCAGTTCTTC. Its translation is CASSMGEAGAEQFF.

The CDR3 DNA sequence: TGCGCCAGCAGCTTGAGCCCAGGACAGAACACTGAAGCTTTCTTT. This translates into CASSLSPGQNTEAFF. The gene calls are TRBV5-1 and TRBJ1-1, with D possibly being TRBD1 (5 bases). The germline gives CDR1 SGHRS, CDR2 YFSETQ. The CDR3 loop spans 15 amino acids. Between the trimmed V and J ends, which lost 1 base and 1 base, there was a span of 11 bases.

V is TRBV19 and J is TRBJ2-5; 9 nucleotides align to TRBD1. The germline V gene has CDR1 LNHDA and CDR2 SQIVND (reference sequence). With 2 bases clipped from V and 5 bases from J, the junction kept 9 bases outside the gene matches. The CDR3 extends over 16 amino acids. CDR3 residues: CASSISSQGAHETQYF. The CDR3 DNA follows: TGTGCCAGTAGTATAAGCTCACAGGGGGCCCACGAGACCCAGTACTTC.

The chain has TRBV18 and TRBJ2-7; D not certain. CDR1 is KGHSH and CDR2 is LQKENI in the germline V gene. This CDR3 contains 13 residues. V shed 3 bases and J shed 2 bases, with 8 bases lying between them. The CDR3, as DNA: TGTGCCAGCTCACCTTTGGGCACCTACGAGCAGTACTTC. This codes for CASSPLGTYEQYF.

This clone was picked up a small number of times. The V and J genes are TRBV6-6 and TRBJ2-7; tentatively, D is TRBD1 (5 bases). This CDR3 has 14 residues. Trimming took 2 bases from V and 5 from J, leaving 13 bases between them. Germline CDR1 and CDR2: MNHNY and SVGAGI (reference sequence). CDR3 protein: CASSYQGYLHEQYF. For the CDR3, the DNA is TGTGCCAGCAGTTACCAGGGATATCTACACGAGCAGTACTTC.

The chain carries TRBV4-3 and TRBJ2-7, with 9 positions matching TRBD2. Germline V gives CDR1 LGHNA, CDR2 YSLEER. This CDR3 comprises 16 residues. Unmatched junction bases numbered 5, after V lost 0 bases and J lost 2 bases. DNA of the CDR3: TGCGCCAGCAGCCAAGAAAGGCGGGAGGGGACCTACGAGCAGTACTTC. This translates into CASSQERREGTYEQYF.

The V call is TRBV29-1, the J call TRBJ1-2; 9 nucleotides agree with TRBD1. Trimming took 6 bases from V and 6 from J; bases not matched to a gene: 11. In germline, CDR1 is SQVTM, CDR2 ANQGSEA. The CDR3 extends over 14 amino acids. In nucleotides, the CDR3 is TGCAGCGTAGGGGGACAGGGAAGTAGCGATGGCTACACCTTC. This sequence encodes CSVGGQGSSDGYTF.

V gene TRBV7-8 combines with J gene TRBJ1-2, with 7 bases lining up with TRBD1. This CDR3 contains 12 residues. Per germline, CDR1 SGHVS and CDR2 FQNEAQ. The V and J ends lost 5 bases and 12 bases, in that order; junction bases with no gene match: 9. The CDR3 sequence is CASSLQGLRNTF. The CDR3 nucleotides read TGTGCCAGCAGCCTACAGGGGCTTAGAAACACCTTC.

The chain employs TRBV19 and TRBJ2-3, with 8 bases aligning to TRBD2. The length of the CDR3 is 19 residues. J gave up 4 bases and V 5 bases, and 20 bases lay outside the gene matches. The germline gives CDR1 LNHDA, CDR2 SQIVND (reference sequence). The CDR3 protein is CASSPPPLAGLGGADTQYF. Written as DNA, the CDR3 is TGTGCCAGTAGTCCCCCCCCGCTAGCGGGCCTTGGGGGTGCAGATACGCAGTATTTT.

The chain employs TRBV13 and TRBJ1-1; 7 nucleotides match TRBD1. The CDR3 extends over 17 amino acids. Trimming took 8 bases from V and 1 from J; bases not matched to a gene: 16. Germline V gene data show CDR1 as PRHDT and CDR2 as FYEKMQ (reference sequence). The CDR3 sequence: CASVYPQGNQANTEAFF. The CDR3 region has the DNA TGTGCCAGCGTCTATCCACAGGGGAATCAGGCGAACACTGAAGCTTTCTTT.

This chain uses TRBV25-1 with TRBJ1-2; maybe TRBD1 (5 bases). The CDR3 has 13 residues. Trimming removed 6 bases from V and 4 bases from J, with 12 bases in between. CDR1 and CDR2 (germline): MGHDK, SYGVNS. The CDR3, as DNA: TGTGCCAGCAGCTGGGGGGATAGCTATGGCTACACCTTC. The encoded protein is CASSWGDSYGYTF.